Each of the 23 T cell receptor beta chains below was sequenced from the same sample in a study of neurological immune-mediated disorders. TCRdb reanalysed the 5' RACE reads using MiXCR and keeps one entry per CDR3 protein. The profile covers 70,000 to 95,000 distinct CDR3 sequences, with roughly a sixth appearing a single time and 15% taken by the ten largest. Sequenced material: PBMCs. The receptors originated from a woman between 35 and 50 years old in good health.

Ten or more counts support this clonotype. The chain couples TRBV15 to TRBJ2-4, with a possible D match to TRBD1 (6 bases). Germline-derived CDR1 and CDR2 are LNHNV and YYDKDF (reference sequence). Deletions cut 6 bases from V and 0 bases from J, with 18 bases between. The CDR3 has 17 amino acids. The CDR3 region is CATRFEGAGAAKNIQYF. The CDR3 DNA follows: TGTGCCACCAGATTCGAGGGAGCAGGGGCAGCCAAAAACATTCAGTACTTC.

In this sample, this clonotype turned up many times. The V call is TRBV7-2, the J call TRBJ1-4; D not resolved. With 4 bases removed from V and 2 bases from J, the gap between germline ends came to 5 bases. The CDR3 is 13 amino acids. CDR1 is SGHTA and CDR2 is FQGNSA in the germline V gene. CDR3 nucleotide sequence: TGTGCCAGCAGCTCCGGGACTAATGAAAAACTGTTTTTT. As protein: CASSSGTNEKLFF.

The rearrangement links TRBV7-2 to TRBJ1-6; a weak D match, TRBD1 (5 bases). The CDR3 runs 17 residues. Trimming removed 5 bases at V and 6 bases at J, with 20 bases between. Germline CDR1 and CDR2: SGHTA and FQGNSA. CDR3 sequence (DNA): TGTGCCAGCAGCCGGGGCAAAATTGGGGCTTTTAATTCACCCCTCCACTTT. Translated: CASSRGKIGAFNSPLHF. Filled out from reference TRBV7-2 and TRBJ1-6, the complete variable domain reads GAGVSQSPSNKVTEKGKDVELRCDPISGHTALYWYRQSLGQGLEFLIYFQGNSAPDKSGLPSDRFSAERTGGSVSTLTIQRTQQEDSAVYLCASSRGKIGAFNSPLHFGNGTRLTVT.

This clonotype has at least ten counts. The rearrangement links TRBV20-1 to TRBJ2-5; D could derive from TRBD1 or TRBD2 (5 bases each). V was clipped by 4 bases and J by 5 bases, with 8 bases between them. CDR1 and CDR2 from the germline V gene are DFQATT and SNEGSKA (reference sequence). The CDR3 runs 11 residues. CDR3 sequence: CSANEGETQYF. DNA of the CDR3: TGCAGTGCTAATGAGGGGGAGACCCAGTACTTC.

This clonotype was detected only a few times. This chain's CDR3 is CASSSLKRGEEETQYF. CDR3 sequence (DNA): TGTGCCAGCAGTTCCCTAAAGCGGGGGGAGGAGGAGACCCAGTACTTC. The chain carries TRBV28 and TRBJ2-5; 9 nucleotides agree with TRBD2. V shed 4 bases, J shed 5 bases, and the junction held 11 bases outside the gene matches. The CDR3 runs 16 residues. From germline, CDR1 is MDHEN and CDR2 SYDVKM.

This clonotype was seen repeatedly, ten times or more. V gene TRBV4-3 combines with J gene TRBJ2-2; D remains ambiguous. Trimming pared 0 bases from V and 1 base from J, leaving 9 bases between. Per germline, CDR1 LGHNA and CDR2 YSLEER. This CDR3 is 16 amino acids long. The CDR3 protein is CASSQDIQLNTGELFF. The CDR3 DNA reads as TGCGCCAGCAGCCAAGATATCCAGCTGAACACCGGGGAGCTGTTTTTT.

This clonotype appeared many times. The chain links TRBV12-3 or TRBV12-4 to TRBJ2-3, with D possibly TRBD1 on 7 matching bases. V was clipped by 5 bases and J by 0 bases, with 15 bases between them. This CDR3 contains 16 residues. CDR3 loop: CASSRGTDISTDTQYF. In DNA form, the CDR3 reads TGTGCCAGCAGTCGGGGGACAGATATTAGCACAGATACGCAGTATTTT.

This clonotype was counted at least ten times. The V gene is TRBV10-3, the J gene TRBJ1-1; D remains ambiguous. The CDR3 sequence is 17 residues long. Per germline, CDR1 ENHRY and CDR2 SYGVKD. V was trimmed by 3 bases and J by 1 base, leaving 18 bases between them. The CDR3 sequence is CAISDPIPSPRNTEAFF. In DNA, the CDR3 is TGTGCCATCAGTGACCCCATTCCTTCTCCTAGGAACACTGAAGCTTTCTTT.

This clonotype has ten or more counts. The chain joins TRBV2 to TRBJ2-1, with a tentative D call TRBD2 (5 bases). Trimming left V 1 base short and J 10 bases short, with 11 bases between. Per the germline V gene, CDR1 is SNHLY and CDR2 is FYNNEI. This CDR3 has 13 residues. The CDR3 sequence is CASSEGLSGEQFF. Written as DNA, the CDR3 is TGTGCCAGCAGTGAAGGGCTCTCGGGGGAGCAGTTCTTC.

This clonotype was seen at least ten times. V usage is TRBV20-1 and J usage is TRBJ2-2; TRBD2 matches at 13 bases. Trimming cost V 6 bases and J 8 bases; bases outside gene matches: 12. Germline V CDR1 and CDR2: DFQATT, SNEGSKA (reference sequence). This CDR3 contains 16 residues. The CDR3 sequence: CSAHLPGLAGRGELFF. The CDR3 nucleotides are TGCAGTGCACACTTACCGGGACTAGCGGGGAGAGGGGAGCTGTTTTTT.

This clonotype was seen a few times. This sequence joins TRBV6-1 and TRBJ1-2; maybe TRBD1 (6 bases). The CDR3 runs 13 residues. Germline V gene sequence: CDR1 MNHNS, CDR2 SASEGT. V shed 6 bases and J shed 4 bases, with 12 bases lying between them. The CDR3 spells CASSLQGTYGYTF. CDR3 in DNA: TGTGCCAGCAGCTTACAGGGAACCTATGGCTACACCTTC.

There are many counts of this clonotype. The chain combines TRBV7-2 with TRBJ2-2; 7 positions agree with TRBD1. Germline V gene data show CDR1 as SGHTA and CDR2 as FQGNSA. The J segment lost 7 bases and the V segment lost 5 bases, leaving 10 bases of the junction unmatched. CDR3 length: 15 amino acids. The CDR3 loop is CASSPTGYSDGELFF. In DNA, the CDR3 is TGTGCCAGCAGCCCGACAGGGTATAGTGACGGGGAGCTGTTTTTT.

This clonotype has ten or more counts. The rearrangement links TRBV27 to TRBJ2-7, with 8 bases fitting TRBD1. Trimming at V came to 5 bases and at J to 5 bases, leaving 8 bases not matched to a gene. This CDR3 comprises 14 residues. Germline values: CDR1 MNHEY, CDR2 SMNVEV (reference sequence). In nucleotides, the CDR3 is TGTGCCAGCAGTCCGGCGGGACAGGCAAACGAGCAGTACGTC. Its protein product is CASSPAGQANEQYV.

This clonotype has ten or more counts. The rearrangement joins TRBV7-2 to TRBJ2-2; TRBD2 aligns across 15 bases. Losses at the gene ends were 5 bases for V and 7 bases for J; bases not matched to a gene: 14. CDR1 is SGHTA and CDR2 is FQGNSA in the germline V gene. The CDR3 contains 19 residues. CDR3 DNA sequence: TGTGCCAGCAGCCGACGGACTAGCGGGGGGGCCCGGCTAGACGGGGAGCTGTTTTTT. This translates into CASSRRTSGGARLDGELFF.

This clonotype occurred many times. The gene calls are TRBV5-1 and TRBJ2-1, with TRBD2 matching 10 bases. The germline CDR1 and CDR2 sequences are SGHRS and YFSETQ. The J segment lost 5 bases and the V segment lost 2 bases, leaving 7 bases of the junction unmatched. This CDR3 has 16 amino acids. The CDR3 coding sequence is TGCGCCAGCAGCTTCCTAGCGGGGGCCATAGACAATGAGCAGTTCTTC. Protein product: CASSFLAGAIDNEQFF. The whole variable domain, remainder taken from reference TRBV5-1 and TRBJ2-1, is KAGVTQTPRYLIKTRGQQVTLSCSPISGHRSVSWYQQTPGQGLQFLFEYFSETQRNKGNFPGRFSGRQFSNSRSEMNVSTLELGDSALYLCASSFLAGAIDNEQFFGPGTRLTVL.

This clonotype has ten or more counts. The rearrangement links TRBV20-1 to TRBJ1-4; D is possibly TRBD1 (5 bases). V shed 3 bases and J shed 6 bases, with 14 bases lying between them. From germline, CDR1 is DFQATT and CDR2 SNEGSKA (reference sequence). The length of the CDR3 is 14 residues. CDR3 in DNA: TGCAGTGCTAGCCTTACGGGGCGTGATGAAAAACTGTTTTTT. Translating it yields CSASLTGRDEKLFF.

The sample holds many counts of this clonotype. J is TRBJ2-2 and V is TRBV20-1, with D unclear. CDR1 and CDR2 (germline): DFQATT, SNEGSKA (reference sequence). There are 13 residues in the CDR3. V lost 0 bases, J lost 1 base, and 3 bases lay in between. The CDR3 DNA is TGCAGTGCTAGAGAAGGGAACACCGGGGAGCTGTTTTTT. It codes for CSAREGNTGELFF.

The sample holds many counts of this clonotype. CDR3 bases: TGCAGTGCTAGAGATGGGCGACTAGCAGGAGATACGCAGTATTTT. Translated: CSARDGRLAGDTQYF. V is TRBV20-1 and J is TRBJ2-3, with 7 bases fitting TRBD2. The CDR3 length is 15 residues. Germline V gene data show CDR1 as DFQATT and CDR2 as SNEGSKA (reference sequence). Losses at the gene ends were 0 bases for V and 5 bases for J; bases not matched to a gene: 8.

Many counts were recorded for this clonotype. A clone one base away is much larger, so this may be a read error. V gene TRBV18 combines with J gene TRBJ2-7; unclear D gene. Germline V gene sequence: CDR1 KGHSH, CDR2 LQKENI. The CDR3 extends over 14 amino acids. The CDR3 coding sequence is TGTGCCAACTCACCATCATCAGGAGAGAAAGAGCAGTACTTC. This translates into CANSPSSGEKEQYF.

The sample holds many counts of this clonotype. The rearrangement links TRBV3-1 to TRBJ2-6; weak D call: TRBD1 (5 bases). Trimming left V 3 bases short and J 4 bases short, with 10 bases between. The length of the CDR3 is 15 residues. Per germline, CDR1 LGHDT and CDR2 YNNKEL (reference sequence). The CDR3 nucleotides read TGTGCCAGCAGCCACTCAGGGTTGGGGGCCAACGTCCTGACTTTC. Its protein product is CASSHSGLGANVLTF.

This clonotype showed up many times. The V call is TRBV24-1, the J call TRBJ2-1; D is ambiguous. CDR1 is KGHDR, CDR2 SFDVKD, per germline. V was cut by 4 bases and J by 9 bases, with 12 bases left in between. CDR3 size: 13 residues. The CDR3 DNA follows: TGTGCCACCAGTGACCGGGTGGGTGGTGAGCAGTTCTTC. It encodes CATSDRVGGEQFF.

This clonotype appeared many times. The chain employs TRBV7-9 and TRBJ2-5; D is uncertain. Trimming took 10 bases from V and 4 from J, leaving 19 bases between them. Germline CDR1 reads SEHNR; CDR2 reads FQNEAQ (reference sequence). The CDR3 covers 14 residues. In nucleotides, the CDR3 is TGTGCCAACTGTCCGGGCATTCGCGGAGAGACCCAGTACTTC. It translates to CANCPGIRGETQYF.

This clonotype was detected many times. The chain employs TRBV5-1 and TRBJ2-3, with TRBD2 matching 11 bases. The CDR3 length is 16 residues. Per germline, CDR1 SGHRS and CDR2 YFSETQ. Germline trimming cut 4 bases from V and 0 bases from J; bases unmatched to any gene: 4. For the CDR3, the DNA is TGCGCCAGCAGCCGTAGCGGGGGGGCTAGCACAGATACGCAGTATTTT. Its translation: CASSRSGGASTDTQYF.